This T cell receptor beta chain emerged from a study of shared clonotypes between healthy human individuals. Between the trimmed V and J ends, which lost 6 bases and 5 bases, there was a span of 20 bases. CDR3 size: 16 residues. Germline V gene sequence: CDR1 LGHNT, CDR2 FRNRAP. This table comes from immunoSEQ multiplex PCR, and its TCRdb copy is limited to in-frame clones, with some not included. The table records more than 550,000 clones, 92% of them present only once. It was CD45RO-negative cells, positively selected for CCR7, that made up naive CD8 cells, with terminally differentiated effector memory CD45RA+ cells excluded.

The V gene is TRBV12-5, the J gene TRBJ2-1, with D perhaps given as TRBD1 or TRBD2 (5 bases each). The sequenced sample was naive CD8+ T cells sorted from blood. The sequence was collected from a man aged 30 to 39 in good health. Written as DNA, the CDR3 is TGTGCTAGTGGAGACCGGGACCGCGGCCTCCACAATGAGCAGTTCTTC. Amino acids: CASGDRDRGLHNEQFF. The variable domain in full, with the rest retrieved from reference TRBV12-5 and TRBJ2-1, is DARVTQTPRHKVTEMGQEVTMRCQPILGHNTVFWYRQTMMQGLELLAYFRNRAPLDDSGMPKDRFSAEMPDATLATLKIQPSEPRDSAVYFCASGDRDRGLHNEQFFGPGTRLTVL.